This TCR beta chain was found in a study of molecular identifiers for immune sequencing clone quantification. TCRdb re-analysed the PCR reads in MiXCR, keeping a single row per CDR3 protein. The data contain just under 650,000 distinct CDR3 sequences, 20% of them singletons. The V gene's germline CDR1 is SGHRS and CDR2 YFSETQ. The V gene lost 2 bases and the J gene lost 7 bases, with 7 bases spanning the gap. CDR3 size: 11 residues. This clonotype was picked up many times. CD8+CD4-CCR7+CD45RA+ sorting gave the naive CD8 T cells. The receptor's source is a human donor in good health. Some libraries in this study had Jurkat cell RNA spiked in. Sequenced sample: naive CD8+ T cells from blood, with Jurkat cell RNA spiked in. This sample's subset: FACS-sorted CD8+CD4-CCR7+CD45RA+ naive T cells. The chain links TRBV5-1 to TRBJ2-7; D possibly corresponds to TRBD1 (5 bases). CDR3 loop: CASSLKGEQYF. The CDR3 DNA sequence: TGCGCCAGCAGCTTAAAGGGGGAGCAGTACTTC.